This TCR beta chain was sequenced during a study of cytomegalovirus exposure and HLA in healthy donors. Notes on the study in general: Roughly uniform depth of sequencing across donors was assumed in presence/absence analyses. It was fewer than 200 TCR beta chains that were listed as cytomegalovirus-associated.

The PCR made use of 60 Vbeta and 13 Jbeta primers. TCRdb keeps only in-frame clones here, not all; method: immunoSEQ multiplex PCR. This table has about 140,000 clones, about 64% appearing once. This CDR3 is built from 16 residues. CDR1 is SGDLS, CDR2 YYNGEE, per germline. J was trimmed by 3 bases and V by 0 bases; bases with no gene match: 3. A remark on this clone: Its antigen is as yet unknown.

Material for sequencing was PBMCs. The chain joins TRBV9 to TRBJ2-7, with 13 bases that match TRBD2. The receptor's source is a man in his sixties in good health and CMV-seronegative. Here the CDR3 DNA reads TGTGCCAGCAGCGTAGGAGGGACTAGCGGGATCTACGAGCAGTACTTC. Its translation is CASSVGGTSGIYEQYF.